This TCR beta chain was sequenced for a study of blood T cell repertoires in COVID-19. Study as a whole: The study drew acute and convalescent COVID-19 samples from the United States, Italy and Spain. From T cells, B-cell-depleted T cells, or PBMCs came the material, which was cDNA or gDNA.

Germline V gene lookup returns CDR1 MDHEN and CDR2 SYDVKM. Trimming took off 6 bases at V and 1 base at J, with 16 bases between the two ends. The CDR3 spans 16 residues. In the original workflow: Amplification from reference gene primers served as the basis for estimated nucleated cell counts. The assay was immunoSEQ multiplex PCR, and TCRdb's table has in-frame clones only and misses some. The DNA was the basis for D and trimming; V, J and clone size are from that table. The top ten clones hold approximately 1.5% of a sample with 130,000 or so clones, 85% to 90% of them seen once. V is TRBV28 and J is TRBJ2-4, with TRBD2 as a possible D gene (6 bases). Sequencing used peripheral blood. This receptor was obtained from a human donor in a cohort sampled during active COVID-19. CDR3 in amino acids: CASSIATGVAKNIQYF. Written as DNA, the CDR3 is TGTGCCAGCAGCATAGCTACGGGGGTCGCCAAAAACATTCAGTACTTC. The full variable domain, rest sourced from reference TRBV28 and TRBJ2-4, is DVKVTQSSRYLVKRTGEKVFLECVQDMDHENMFWYRQDPGLGLRLIYFSYDVKMKEKGDIPEGYSVSREKKERFSLILESASTNQTSMYLCASSIATGVAKNIQYFGAGTRLSVL.